These 8 T cell receptor beta chains share one sample of origin, sequenced in a study of Ad26.COV2.S vaccination and SARS-CoV-2 variants. Measured with immunoSEQ multiplex PCR; TCRdb has only the in-frame clones, and not every one. The sample lists hundreds of thousands of clones, around nine tenths occurring once. Treatment noted: around 19 received Ad26.COV2.S at low or high dose, single or two shots; several received placebo; per-sample allocation not given. Specimen acquisition occurred on day 63 following the initial vaccine or placebo injection. Sequenced material: peripheral blood, taken in a trial of Ad26.COV2.S vaccine versus placebo. These receptors came from a person between 18 and 59 years old who received the Ad26.COV2.S COVID-19 vaccine or a placebo.

V is TRBV3-1 (or the pseudogene TRBV3-2) and J is TRBJ1-5, with D possibly TRBD1 on 6 matching bases. Germline CDR1 and CDR2: LGHDT and YNNKEL (reference sequence). Deletions cut 1 base from V and 5 bases from J, with 15 bases between. The CDR3 totals 16 residues. CDR3 residues: CASSQGAGASYQPQHF. The CDR3 DNA follows: TGTGCCAGCAGCCAAGGAGCGGGGGCTTCATATCAGCCCCAGCATTTT.

This clone occurred once. The chain joins TRBV5-1 to TRBJ1-4; 10 nucleotides agree with TRBD1. V shed 0 bases and J 8 bases; nucleotides not matched to a gene: 7. The CDR3 is 16 amino acids. Germline values: CDR1 SGHRS, CDR2 YFSETQ. The CDR3 is CASSLETGGSREKLFF. CDR3 coding DNA: TGCGCCAGCAGCTTGGAGACAGGGGGCTCGAGGGAAAAACTGTTTTTT.

This clone is a singleton in its sample. The V gene is TRBV7-2, the J gene TRBJ2-1; D unclear. V was clipped by 0 bases and J by 7 bases, with 7 bases between them. The length of the CDR3 is 13 residues. CDR1 is SGHTA and CDR2 is FQGNSA in the germline V gene. The CDR3 DNA sequence: TGTGCCAGCAGCTTAGCCCTAGTAAATGAGCAGTTCTTC. Translation gives CASSLALVNEQFF.

The CDR3: CASSLGADIAKNIQYF. The CDR3 DNA follows: TGTGCCAGCAGCTTAGGCGCGGACATAGCCAAAAACATTCAGTACTTC. This chain joins TRBV7-9 and TRBJ2-4; possible D gene TRBD1, 5 bases. CDR1 is SEHNR, CDR2 FQNEAQ, per germline (reference sequence). The V gene lost 1 base and the J gene lost 0 bases, with 10 bases spanning the gap. This CDR3 contains 16 residues. Variable domain in full (rest from reference TRBV7-9 and TRBJ2-4): DTGVSQNPRHKITKRGQNVTFRCDPISEHNRLYWYRQTLGQGPEFLTYFQNEAQLEKSRLLSDRFSAERPKGSFSTLEIQRTEQGDSAMYLCASSLGADIAKNIQYFGAGTRLSVL.

This clone was seen more than once but under ten times. The genes are TRBV20-1 and TRBJ1-6; D possibly corresponds to TRBD1 (5 bases). Germline loops: CDR1 DFQATT, CDR2 SNEGSKA (reference sequence). V was clipped by 3 bases and J by 10 bases, with 10 bases between them. CDR3 length: 12 residues. CDR3 sequence: CSASARVSPLHF. CDR3 DNA: TGCAGTGCTAGTGCCAGGGTGTCACCCCTCCACTTT.

This chain joins TRBV4-1 and TRBJ2-1; 11 nucleotides match TRBD2. The V segment lost 4 bases and the J segment 9 bases; nucleotides outside the gene matches: 11. There are 16 residues in the CDR3. Looked up from germline, CDR1 is MGHRA and CDR2 is YSYEKL. CDR3 in amino acids: CASSPKSGTSGSEQFF. DNA for the CDR3: TGCGCCAGCAGCCCGAAATCCGGGACTAGCGGTAGTGAGCAGTTCTTC.

The rearrangement joins TRBV6-5 to TRBJ1-1, with unresolved D. Per the germline V gene, CDR1 is MNHEY and CDR2 is SVGAGI. CDR3 size: 16 residues. V was shortened by 2 bases and J by 0 bases, with 13 bases between the two germline ends. CDR3 in DNA: TGTGCCAGCAGTTACGGCCCCCCGGTCATGAACACTGAAGCTTTCTTT. Protein product: CASSYGPPVMNTEAFF.

The gene calls are TRBV7-2 and TRBJ2-7; D is unclear. Germline V lookup: CDR1 SGHTA, CDR2 FQGNSA. CDR3 length equals 12 residues. The ends were cut back, 5 bases at V and 10 bases at J, with 15 bases in the middle. The CDR3 is CASSPGQFEQYF. CDR3 nucleotides: TGTGCCAGCAGCCCTGGCCAATTCGAACAGTACTTC.